This T cell receptor beta chain was identified during a study of memory CD4+ T cells and cytomegalovirus serostatus. Single viable CD3+CD4+CD8-CD45RO+ cells were sorted as the memory CD4+ T cells. In germline, CDR1 is SNHLY, CDR2 FYNNEI. V was shortened by 8 bases and J by 6 bases, with 11 bases between the two germline ends. There are 12 residues in the CDR3. The data were produced by immunoSEQ multiplex PCR, yet TCRdb's version contains in-frame clones alone and is incomplete. This table has roughly 49,000 clones, under 80% appearing once. The TCR sequence derives from an adult in good health and CMV-seronegative. The rearrangement links TRBV2 to TRBJ2-1, with D tentatively TRBD2 (5 bases). The sequenced sample was memory CD4+ T cells from blood. The chain's CDR3 is CASRLRFNEQFF. Written as DNA, the CDR3 is TGTGCCAGCCGACTAAGGTTCAATGAGCAGTTCTTC.